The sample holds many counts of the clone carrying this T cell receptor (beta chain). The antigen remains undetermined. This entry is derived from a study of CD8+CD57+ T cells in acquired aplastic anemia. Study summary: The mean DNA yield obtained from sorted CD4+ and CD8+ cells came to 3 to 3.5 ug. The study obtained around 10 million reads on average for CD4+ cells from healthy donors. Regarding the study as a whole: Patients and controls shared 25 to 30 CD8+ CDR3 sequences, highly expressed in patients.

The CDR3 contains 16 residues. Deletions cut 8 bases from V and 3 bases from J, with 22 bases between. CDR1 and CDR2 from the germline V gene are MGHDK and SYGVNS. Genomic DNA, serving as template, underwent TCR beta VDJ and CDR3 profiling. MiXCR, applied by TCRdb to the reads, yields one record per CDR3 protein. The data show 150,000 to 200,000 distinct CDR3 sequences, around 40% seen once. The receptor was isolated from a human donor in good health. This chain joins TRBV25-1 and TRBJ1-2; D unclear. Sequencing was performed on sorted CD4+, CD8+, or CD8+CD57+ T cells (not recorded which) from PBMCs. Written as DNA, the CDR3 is TGTGCCAGCGCGACTCGCTCGGGTGCGGGGTACTATGGCTACACCTTC. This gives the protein CASATRSGAGYYGYTF.